These 15 T cell receptor beta chains were sequenced from one sample in a study of OX40 agonist ivuxolimab in advanced cancers. TCRdb's copy holds only in-frame clones and misses some; the assay was immunoSEQ multiplex PCR. The table shows 50,000 or so clones, with 87% occurring only once. Here the sequenced sample was CD4+ or CD8+ T cells sorted from blood, taken in a trial of the OX40 agonist ivuxolimab. These receptors all stem from an adult with an advanced solid tumor such as melanoma, head and neck, liver or kidney cancer.

The V call is TRBV28, the J call TRBJ1-5, with no clear D. The CDR3 spans 14 residues. Germline V gene data show CDR1 as MDHEN and CDR2 as SYDVKM. V was trimmed by 0 bases and J by 2 bases, leaving 5 bases between them. The DNA for the CDR3 is TGTGCCAGCAGTTTATGGGGCGGCAATCAGCCCCAGCATTTT. Translated: CASSLWGGNQPQHF.

The chain links TRBV11-2 to TRBJ2-5; 8 bases align to TRBD2. Looked up from germline, CDR1 is SGHAT and CDR2 is FQNNGV. The V and J ends lost 2 bases and 4 bases, in that order; junction bases with no gene match: 6. The CDR3 has 15 amino acids. The CDR3: CASSLFSGGGETQYF. CDR3 coding DNA: TGTGCCAGCAGCTTATTCTCGGGAGGGGGAGAGACCCAGTACTTC.

The rearrangement links TRBV27 to TRBJ2-5; 8 bases map to TRBD1. Germline CDR1 reads MNHEY; CDR2 reads SMNVEV (reference sequence). The CDR3 contains 16 residues. V was pared by 1 base and J by 4 bases, with 8 bases of the junction left unmatched. The CDR3 region has the DNA TGTGCCAGCAGTTTATATCAGGGGGCAGGGTTAGAGACCCAGTACTTC. This translates into CASSLYQGAGLETQYF.

The gene calls are TRBV29-1 and TRBJ2-7; 10 bases match TRBD2. Germline loops: CDR1 SQVTM, CDR2 ANQGSEA. Trimming cost V 4 bases and J 0 bases; bases outside gene matches: 6. This CDR3 has 15 residues. The CDR3 reads CSVGLAGTPSYEQYF. For the CDR3, the DNA is TGCAGCGTTGGACTAGCGGGCACCCCCTCCTACGAGCAGTACTTC.

This clone was found once. The chain uses TRBV7-9 and TRBJ2-5, with D perhaps TRBD2 (7 bases). V lost 3 bases and J lost 9, with 20 bases in between. The CDR3 has 15 residues. Germline loops: CDR1 SEHNR, CDR2 FQNEAQ (reference sequence). CDR3 in amino acids: CASSLSRGLTWAQYF. The CDR3 region has the DNA TGTGCCAGCAGCTTGTCGCGGGGGCTTACATGGGCCCAGTACTTC.

The V call is TRBV18, the J call TRBJ2-1; a weak D match, TRBD1 (6 bases). The V and J ends lost 4 bases and 9 bases respectively, with 10 bases between them. From germline, CDR1 is KGHSH and CDR2 LQKENI. The CDR3 is 12 amino acids. CDR3 nucleotide sequence: TGTGCCAGCTCACAACAGGGATCTGAGCAGTTCTTC. Residues: CASSQQGSEQFF.

V usage is TRBV5-1 and J usage is TRBJ1-4, with TRBD1 matching 9 bases. Unmatched junction bases numbered 11, after V lost 3 bases and J lost 8 bases. Germline V gives CDR1 SGHRS, CDR2 YFSETQ. The CDR3 covers 16 residues. The DNA for the CDR3 is TGCGCCAGCAGCTCACAGGGGGCGGCGGGGGAAGAAAAACTGTTTTTT. Protein product: CASSSQGAAGEEKLFF.

CDR3 amino acids: CASSPRVSGIYEQYF. The CDR3 bases are TGTGCCAGCAGCCCCCGCGTTAGCGGGATCTACGAGCAGTACTTC. The chain employs TRBV9 and TRBJ2-7; TRBD2 matches 8 bases. CDR1 is SGDLS and CDR2 is YYNGEE in the germline V gene. The CDR3 loop spans 15 amino acids. Losses at the gene ends were 4 bases for V and 3 bases for J; bases not matched to a gene: 9.

V and J are TRBV2 and TRBJ1-2; 11 bases match TRBD1. Germline-derived CDR1 and CDR2 are SNHLY and FYNNEI. The V gene end was trimmed by 3 bases and the J gene end by 3 bases; junction bases not matched to a gene: 3. The CDR3 extends over 15 amino acids. CDR3 coding DNA: TGTGCCAGCAGTGATTCGGGACAGGGGGACTATGGCTACACCTTC. It translates to CASSDSGQGDYGYTF.

The chain recombines TRBV27 with TRBJ2-1, with 9 nucleotides matching TRBD2. J gave up 4 bases and V 3 bases, and 10 bases lay outside the gene matches. The CDR3 sequence is 17 residues long. Per the germline V gene, CDR1 is MNHEY and CDR2 is SMNVEV (reference sequence). This chain's CDR3 is CASSFPPSGTAYNEQFF. The CDR3 nucleotides are TGTGCCAGCAGTTTTCCACCTAGCGGGACGGCGTACAATGAGCAGTTCTTC.

CDR3: CASSIGRGARNQPQHF. In DNA, the CDR3 is TGTGCCAGTAGTATAGGTCGAGGGGCCCGGAATCAGCCCCAGCATTTT. The rearrangement uses TRBV19 and TRBJ1-5; maybe TRBD1 (5 bases). CDR3 length: 16 amino acids. Germline-derived CDR1 and CDR2 are LNHDA and SQIVND (reference sequence). The ends were cut back, 1 base at V and 4 bases at J, with 14 bases in the middle.

The chain carries TRBV19 and TRBJ2-3, with 9 bases that match TRBD2. J gave up 10 bases and V 6 bases, and 14 bases lay outside the gene matches. CDR3 length: 15 amino acids. Germline values: CDR1 LNHDA, CDR2 SQIVND (reference sequence). The DNA of the CDR3 is TGTGCCAGTAGCGACAGGGCTAGCGGGAAGAGGTCGCAGTATTTT. This sequence encodes CASSDRASGKRSQYF.

The genes are TRBV30 and TRBJ2-1, with 12 bases that match TRBD2. Germline V gene lookup returns CDR1 GTSNPN and CDR2 SVGIG (reference sequence). The CDR3 runs to 16 residues. The V gene end was trimmed by 4 bases and the J gene end by 4 bases; junction bases not matched to a gene: 8. CDR3: CAWTRRLAGVYNEQFF. Written as DNA, the CDR3 is TGTGCCTGGACACGCCGACTAGCGGGAGTTTACAATGAGCAGTTCTTC.

This chain joins TRBV5-4 and TRBJ1-1; unclear D gene. V lost 1 base and J 8 bases, leaving 9 bases between the germline ends. This CDR3 has 12 residues. Germline loops: CDR1 SGHNT, CDR2 YYREEE (reference sequence). The CDR3, as DNA: TGTGCCAGCAGCTTGTCCCAAAGGGAAGCTTTCTTT. Its protein is CASSLSQREAFF.

The rearrangement uses TRBV16 and TRBJ2-3; D may be TRBD2 (6 bases). Trimming removed 2 bases from V and 4 bases from J, with 13 bases in between. CDR3 length: 15 amino acids. The germline V gene has CDR1 KGHSY and CDR2 FQNENV. The DNA of the CDR3 is TGTGCCAGCAGCCAAGGCGGGACCTCACCAGATACGCAGTATTTT. This translates into CASSQGGTSPDTQYF.